This entry describes one T cell receptor (beta chain). V lost 6 bases and J lost 1, with 15 bases in between. The CDR3 spans 15 residues. The germline V gene encodes CDR1 SEHNR and CDR2 FQNEAQ (reference sequence). This sample is drawn from a study of cytomegalovirus exposure and HLA in healthy donors. Study at large: Earlier, 95 million to 140 million unique TCR beta sequences were recovered from roughly 200 million T cells by an analysis.

This PCR relied on a set of 60 Vbeta primers and 13 Jbeta primers. Repertoires were generated with immunoSEQ multiplex PCR, while TCRdb's copy carries only in-frame clones and drops some. The top ten clones hold 0.58% of a sample with over 200,000 clones, approximately 82% of them seen once. The clonotype originates from a woman aged 40 to 50 in good health and CMV-seronegative. The chain combines TRBV7-9 with TRBJ1-1; D ambiguous. Material for sequencing was PBMCs. CDR3 nucleotide sequence: TGTGCCAGCAGATACCTAACGGTTGGGAACACTGAAGCTTTCTTT. It specifies CASRYLTVGNTEAFF. The entire variable domain, with the rest obtained from reference TRBV7-9 and TRBJ1-1, is as follows: DTGVSQNPRHKITKRGQNVTFRCDPISEHNRLYWYRQTLGQGPEFLTYFQNEAQLEKSRLLSDRFSAERPKGSFSTLEIQRTEQGDSAMYLCASRYLTVGNTEAFFGQGTRLTVV.